This is a list of T cell receptor beta chains from one sample in a study of human T cells and chemical hapten exposure. TCRdb reprocessed the RACE reads via MiXCR and lists one record per CDR3 protein. Here the sample spans tens of thousands of distinct CDR3 sequences, roughly a tenth being singletons. Sample: whole blood, taken in connection with sensitization to the hapten diphenylcyclopropenone (DPC). These receptors were obtained from a man aged 40-50 years with alopecia areata. Some clones in this sample may be carry-over from other donors' samples. The CDR3 runs from the conserved cysteine through the conserved F or W. Each record gives: V gene, D gene, clone size, J gene, CDR3 DNA, CDR3 protein. The D gene is left open where the match is weak. Some rows have no size entry. The others give once, few or many, or a class for an expanded clone.

V: TRBV3-1; D: TRBD2; size: medium-sized; J: TRBJ2-3; DNA: TGTGCCAGCAGCCTATTTAGCGGGAGGGGAGAAGGCACAGATACGCAGTATTTT; CDR3: CASSLFSGRGEGTDTQYF
V: TRBV9; D: NA; size: few; J: TRBJ2-5; DNA: TGTGCCAGCAGCGGGACTAATCAAGAGACCCAGTACTTC; CDR3: CASSGTNQETQYF
V: TRBV18; D: NA; size: few; J: TRBJ1-2; DNA: TGTGCCAGCTCAGCGCGGGGCGAGGGAAACTATGGCTACACCTTC; CDR3: CASSARGEGNYGYTF
V: TRBV24-1; D: TRBD1; size: few; J: TRBJ2-1; DNA: TGTGCCACCAGTGAGACAGGGGGTTACAATGAGCAGTTCTTC; CDR3: CATSETGGYNEQFF
V: TRBV7-2; D: NA; size: many; J: TRBJ2-2; DNA: TGTGCCAGCAGCTTAAACGGGCCCTCCACCGGGGAGCTGTTTTTT; CDR3: CASSLNGPSTGELFF
V: TRBV20-1; D: TRBD1; size: few; J: TRBJ2-3; DNA: TGCAGTGCTTCCGCCCGGAAACAGGGGGTTACAGATACGCAGTATTTT; CDR3: CSASARKQGVTDTQYF
V: TRBV5-1; D: NA; size: NA; J: TRBJ2-7; DNA: TGCGCCAGCAGCTTGAACAGCCCCCAAGGGTACGAGCAGTACTTC; CDR3: CASSLNSPQGYEQYF
V: TRBV4-3; D: NA; size: NA; J: TRBJ2-3; DNA: TGCGCCAGCAGCCAAGAATCGGGATATACGACAGATACGCAGTATTTT; CDR3: CASSQESGYTTDTQYF
V: TRBV7-2; D: NA; size: NA; J: TRBJ2-7; DNA: TGTGCCAGCAGCTTACAGAGGCTAGCGCTTAACGAGCAGTACTTC; CDR3: CASSLQRLALNEQYF
V: TRBV24-1; D: TRBD2; size: NA; J: TRBJ2-5; DNA: TGTGCCACCAGTGATTTGGGTGTAGCGGGTATAAAAGAGACCCAGTACTTC; CDR3: CATSDLGVAGIKETQYF
V: TRBV29-1; D: NA; size: NA; J: TRBJ2-5; DNA: TGCAGCGTTGACCTCATCAGTGGAGAGACCCAGTACTTC; CDR3: CSVDLISGETQYF